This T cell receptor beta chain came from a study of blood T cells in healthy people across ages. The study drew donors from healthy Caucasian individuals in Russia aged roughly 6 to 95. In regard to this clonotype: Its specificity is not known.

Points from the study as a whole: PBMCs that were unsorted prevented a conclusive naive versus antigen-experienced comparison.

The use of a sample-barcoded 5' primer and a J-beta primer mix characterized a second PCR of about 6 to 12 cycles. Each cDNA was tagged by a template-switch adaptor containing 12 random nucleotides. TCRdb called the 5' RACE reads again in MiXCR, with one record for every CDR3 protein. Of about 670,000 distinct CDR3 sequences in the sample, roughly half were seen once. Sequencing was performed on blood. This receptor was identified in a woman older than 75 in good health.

CDR3 DNA: TGTGCCAGCAGCCCCTATCGGACAGGCCGCCATGGCTACACCTTC. Translating it yields CASSPYRTGRHGYTF. This chain connects TRBV7-2 to TRBJ1-2; 7 bases are a match to TRBD1. The CDR3 extends over 15 amino acids. With 5 bases clipped from V and 6 bases from J, the junction kept 12 bases outside the gene matches. CDR1 SGHTA and CDR2 FQGNSA come from the germline V gene.